This TCR beta chain was observed in a study of blood T cells in healthy people across ages. Findings and limits, study-wide: Comparison with aged donors showed that long-lived donors had more naive CD4+ cells and higher diversity.

The germline CDR1 and CDR2 sequences are KGHSH and LQKENI. V was cut by 3 bases and J by 2 bases, with 7 bases left in between. The CDR3 runs to 14 residues. This clonotype has ten or more counts. No antigen is known for it. Drawing of peripheral blood yielded 8.5 to 10 milliliters from each donor. Using a J-beta primer mix together with a sample-barcoded 5' primer, a second PCR was run for about 6 to 12 cycles. Each cDNA molecule received a tag from a template-switch adaptor that had 12 random nucleotides. Every sample gave at least 2.5 million paired-end reads containing CDR3. TCRdb reprocessed the 5' RACE reads via MiXCR and lists one record per CDR3 protein. This sample has 1.8 million or so distinct CDR3 sequences, with 30% to 40% found just once.

V and J are TRBV18 and TRBJ1-4; D gene unclear. This receptor was taken from a human donor in good health. Sequencing was performed on blood. CDR3 DNA sequence: TGTGCCAGCTCACCTGGGAGGACTAATGAAAAACTGTTTTTT. The encoded protein is CASSPGRTNEKLFF.